This T cell receptor (beta chain) was sequenced during a study of cytotoxic CD8 clonotypes in ibrutinib-treated CLL. Study-level points and caveats: Baseline levels of clonality went above those of age-matched healthy donors and moved with circulating CD8+ T-cell counts.

Profiled with immunoSEQ multiplex PCR; TCRdb holds only in-frame clones, not every one. The table shows around 50,000 clones, with approximately 60% occurring only once. A remark on this clone: Antigen unknown.

From cryopreserved PBMCs came about 2 micrograms of genomic DNA used for TCR beta libraries. Germline V gene lookup returns CDR1 SQVTM and CDR2 ANQGSEA. This CDR3 comprises 13 residues. V lost 1 base and J lost 7, with 13 bases in between. V gene TRBV29-1 combines with J gene TRBJ1-2; the D gene is possibly TRBD1 (5 bases). The origin of this receptor is a human donor with chronic lymphocytic leukemia. Sequencing was performed on PBMCs, taken after 24 months of ibrutinib treatment. The CDR3 sequence: CSVEGGEFSGYTF. The CDR3 nucleotides read TGCAGCGTTGAAGGGGGGGAGTTCTCTGGCTACACCTTC.